This entry is about one T cell receptor beta chain. No antigen is known for it. The assay was immunoSEQ multiplex PCR, and TCRdb's table has in-frame clones only and misses some. Of 120,000 or so clones detected, 75% to 90% appear once; the ten largest clones hold less than 4%. This specimen comes from a study of identifying expanded T cells in peripheral blood. CDR3 size: 13 residues. CDR1 and CDR2 (germline): MNHNS, SASEGT. The germline V and J ends were trimmed by 10 bases and 0 bases, with 10 bases remaining between them. No infections or other immune events were documented during collection. Findings of the study overall: Variance in clone template counts between approximately 2-week samples significantly increased with total template count across all healthy donors. Technical replicates showed roughly 1.2 changed clones; approximately 2 weeks roughly 15; four weeks 19.

The chain links TRBV6-1 to TRBJ1-5; D is ambiguous. This receptor was identified in a person aged 18 to 75 in good health. The sample was blood. CDR3 loop: CATKTDSNQPQHF. CDR3 DNA sequence: TGTGCCACGAAGACGGATAGCAATCAGCCCCAGCATTTT.